This T cell receptor beta chain is from a study of T cell responses to AZD1222 COVID-19 vaccine. The study's findings and limits: Baseline antibody screening turned up just a handful of seropositive AZD1222 recipients.

As to this clone: What it binds is unknown.

The method was immunoSEQ multiplex PCR; TCRdb's version includes in-frame clones alone and lacks a portion of them. The sample contains 90,000 to 120,000 clones, about 89% of which appear only once. The source material was peripheral blood, sampled 28 days after the second dose of the MenACWY control vaccine. The sequence was obtained from an adult who received the MenACWY meningococcal vaccine as a control.

Here the CDR3 reads CASSTSGGGGQPQHF. The CDR3 coding sequence is TGTGCCAGCAGCACGAGCGGGGGGGGTGGACAGCCCCAGCATTTT. This sequence joins TRBV6-5 and TRBJ1-5; TRBD1 might be the D (5 bases). Trimming pared 6 bases from V and 7 bases from J, leaving 19 bases between. The CDR3 runs to 15 residues. Germline V lookup: CDR1 MNHEY, CDR2 SVGAGI.